The entry below describes one TCR beta chain. What it recognizes is unknown. V lost 1 base to trimming and J lost 5 bases, with 11 bases between them. Germline CDR1 reads SGHVS; CDR2 reads FQNEAQ. This CDR3 contains 15 residues. The entry originates in a study of regulatory T cells in long-lasting Graves disease. Study-level information: Positive TSH receptor antibodies alongside over 5 years of antithyroid drugs were what marked Graves' disease as persistent.

As for time point: persistent/refractory GD, antithyroid drugs over 5 years with positive TRAb. PBMCs provided the RNA from which the TCR library was made. Study-level findings and limits: Among the persistent patients, fewer than 3,500 public clonotypes were shared, more than the roughly 990 shared among new patients. Persistent cases favored TRBV28, TRBJ1-2 and TRBJ2-5.

Libraries of TCR beta came from iRepertoire HTBI primers plus Arm-PCR of CDR3 regions. TCRdb re-analysed the multiplex PCR reads in MiXCR, keeping a single row per CDR3 protein. The table records almost 350,000 distinct CDR3 sequences, roughly a fifth of them present only once. The sample consisted of peripheral blood mononuclear cells (PBMCs), taken when the disease was refractory, from a patient treated with antithyroid drugs. The receptor comes from a female donor with Graves disease. The rearrangement joins TRBV7-8 to TRBJ2-2; possibly TRBD2 for D (6 bases). The DNA for the CDR3 is TGTGCCAGCAGCTTAGGGGGAGGAGGGACCGGGGAGCTGTTTTTT. As protein: CASSLGGGGTGELFF.